Below, 5 T cell receptor beta chains from the same sample are listed, as sequenced in a study of immune evolution from preneoplasia to lung adenocarcinoma. The data were produced by immunoSEQ multiplex PCR, yet TCRdb's version contains in-frame clones alone and is incomplete. This table has some 4,900 clones, about 77% appearing once. Sequenced sample: FFPE minimally invasive lung adenocarcinoma tissue. All receptors derive from a person aged 65 to 85 with lung adenocarcinoma.

The chain has TRBV4-1 and TRBJ2-2; weak D call: TRBD2 (6 bases). V shed 0 bases and J shed 7 bases, with 12 bases lying between them. The CDR3 is 15 residues long. The V gene's germline CDR1 is MGHRA and CDR2 YSYEKL. The chain's CDR3 is CASSQEPPGGGELFF. The DNA of the CDR3 is TGCGCCAGCAGCCAAGAGCCACCCGGGGGCGGGGAGCTGTTTTTT.

The chain has TRBV6-6 and TRBJ2-7; tentatively, D is TRBD1 or TRBD2 (6 bases each). From germline, CDR1 is MNHNY and CDR2 SVGAGI (reference sequence). V was pared by 4 bases and J by 6 bases, with 22 bases between. This CDR3 region has 16 residues. As DNA, the CDR3 is TGTGCCAGCAGTTGGTCCAGTGGGGGGCAGGGTGGCGAGCAGTACTTC. Residues: CASSWSSGGQGGEQYF.

This clone was counted once. The chain couples TRBV5-1 to TRBJ2-7; 7 nucleotides match TRBD2. V shed 0 bases and J 6 bases; nucleotides not matched to a gene: 6. Per the germline V gene, CDR1 is SGHRS and CDR2 is YFSETQ. The CDR3 runs to 14 residues. CDR3 protein: CASSLDGGGSEQYF. For the CDR3, the DNA is TGCGCCAGCAGCTTGGATGGGGGGGGAAGCGAGCAGTACTTC. The variable domain in full, with the rest retrieved from reference TRBV5-1 and TRBJ2-7, is KAGVTQTPRYLIKTRGQQVTLSCSPISGHRSVSWYQQTPGQGLQFLFEYFSETQRNKGNFPGRFSGRQFSNSRSEMNVSTLELGDSALYLCASSLDGGGSEQYFGPGTRLTVT.

J is TRBJ2-7 and V is TRBV11-2; D remains unclear. This CDR3 region has 14 residues. V lost 0 bases, J lost 0 bases, and 6 bases lay in between. Germline V gives CDR1 SGHAT, CDR2 FQNNGV. CDR3 nucleotide sequence: TGTGCCAGCAGCTTAGAGCTCAACTCCTACGAGCAGTACTTC. Protein: CASSLELNSYEQYF.

The J gene is TRBJ1-5, the V gene TRBV29-1; D might be TRBD1 (6 bases). The CDR3 sequence is 14 residues long. Trimming shortened V by 5 bases and J by 2 bases, and 13 bases separated the two germline ends. Germline CDR1 reads SQVTM; CDR2 reads ANQGSEA. The CDR3 DNA reads TGCAGCGTTTCTACAGGGAGCGGCAATCAGCCCCAGCATTTT. Translating gives CSVSTGSGNQPQHF. The complete variable domain, with remaining parts taken from reference TRBV29-1 and TRBJ1-5, reads SAVISQKPSRDICQRGTSLTIQCQVDSQVTMMFWYRQQPGQSLTLIATANQGSEATYESGFVIDKFPISRPNLTFSTLTVSNMSPEDSSIYLCSVSTGSGNQPQHFGDGTRLSIL.